Below, 17 T cell receptor beta chains from the same sample are listed, as sequenced in a study of human T cells and chemical hapten exposure (dated by TCRdb to the early 2020s). During library preparation, unique molecular identifiers were attached to individual cDNA molecules so that TCRs could be counted in a quantitative, reproducible way. The public sequencing data were trimmed at Q25 with fastp and processed into clonotypes with MiXCR by TCRdb, which kept only in-frame beta chains. Each record represents a unique CDR3 protein, reported with the most common genes and DNA among its rows. The sample includes approximately 500 distinct CDR3 sequences, with less than 75% observed a single time. The ten largest clones capture over 10% of the sample. In light of the paper, this sample's treatment or condition label describes: therapeutic diphenylcyclopropenone sensitization with weekly scalp DPC.

This specimen was whole blood, taken before DPC sensitization or 2, 6, or about 24 weeks after (not recorded which). These receptor sequences come from an adult with alopecia areata. Some clones in this sample may be carry-over from other donors' samples. This table probably holds off-target reads from a library built for another chain.

The chain carries TRBV6-2 or TRBV6-3 and TRBJ2-3; D uncertain. The CDR3 consists of 12 residues. The germline gives CDR1 MNHEY, CDR2 SVGEGT. Trimming stripped 5 bases from V and 4 bases from J, with 7 bases between. CDR3: CASSLPPDTQYF. For the CDR3, the DNA is TGTGCCAGCAGTCTTCCCCCAGATACGCAGTATTTT.

This clonotype was recorded a few times. The chain links TRBV5-1 to TRBJ2-3; D uncertain. Trimming shortened V by 0 bases and J by 4 bases, and 9 bases separated the two germline ends. There are 14 residues in the CDR3. Germline CDR1 and CDR2: SGHRS and YFSETQ. The CDR3 coding sequence is TGCGCCAGCAGCTTGGCTGGCGGAGCAGATACGCAGTATTTT. Amino acid sequence: CASSLAGGADTQYF.

V and J are TRBV20-1 and TRBJ2-5; tentatively, D is TRBD2 (5 bases). The CDR3 loop spans 14 amino acids. Germline assignment: CDR1 DFQATT and CDR2 SNEGSKA (reference sequence). V lost 5 bases and J lost 5, with 18 bases in between. CDR3 region: CSAPLQPGSETQYF. CDR3 sequence (DNA): TGCAGTGCTCCCCTCCAACCGGGGTCGGAGACCCAGTACTTC.

The chain links TRBV7-2 to TRBJ2-1; 8 positions match TRBD1. The CDR3 consists of 17 residues. Germline V lookup: CDR1 SGHTA, CDR2 FQGNSA. Trimming took 1 base from V and 7 from J; bases not matched to a gene: 12. CDR3 region: CASSLVVRAGGRNEQFF. CDR3 nucleotide sequence: TGTGCCAGCAGCTTAGTCGTCCGGGCAGGGGGCAGGAATGAGCAGTTCTTC.

The V call is TRBV7-2, the J call TRBJ1-1; D remains ambiguous. This CDR3 has 11 amino acids. Per germline, CDR1 SGHTA and CDR2 FQGNSA. The ends were cut back, 6 bases at V and 8 bases at J, with 10 bases in the middle. As DNA, the CDR3 is TGTGCCAGCAGGTTAAGAGGCGAAGCTTTCTTT. This sequence encodes CASRLRGEAFF. The full variable domain, in which reference TRBV7-2 and TRBJ1-1 provide the parts outside the CDR3, is GAGVSQSPSNKVTEKGKDVELRCDPISGHTALYWYRQSLGQGLEFLIYFQGNSAPDKSGLPSDRFSAERTGGSVSTLTIQRTQQEDSAVYLCASRLRGEAFFGQGTRLTVV.

This sequence joins TRBV7-9 and TRBJ2-7; 9 bases match TRBD2. V lost 11 bases, J lost 6 bases, and 26 bases stayed unmatched. Germline CDR1 SEHNR, CDR2 FQNEAQ (reference sequence). The CDR3 has 18 amino acids. The CDR3 spells CASKAMASGTRWSSEQYF. For the CDR3, the DNA is TGTGCCTCCAAAGCTATGGCTAGCGGGACCCGTTGGAGCAGCGAGCAGTACTTC.

This clonotype showed up just a few times. This rearrangement joins TRBV6-1 to TRBJ1-2; no clear D. This CDR3 region has 14 residues. Germline loops: CDR1 MNHNS, CDR2 SASEGT. V was clipped by 1 base and J by 5 bases, with 11 bases between them. The CDR3 region has the DNA TGTGCCAGCAGTGAAGTCCAGTTTGTATATGGCTACACCTTC. It is translated as CASSEVQFVYGYTF.

The gene calls are TRBV14 and TRBJ2-3, with D unresolved. Trimming stripped 5 bases from V and 0 bases from J, with 3 bases between. Germline values: CDR1 SGHDN, CDR2 FVKESK. This CDR3 region has 12 residues. The CDR3 nucleotides are TGTGCCAGCAGCGGCAGCACAGATACGCAGTATTTT. This sequence encodes CASSGSTDTQYF.

This clonotype occurred a few times. The chain couples TRBV27 to TRBJ2-7; TRBD2 might be the D (5 bases). V lost 10 bases, J lost 5 bases, and 18 bases lay in between. This CDR3 is 13 amino acids long. Per the germline V gene, CDR1 is MNHEY and CDR2 is SMNVEV (reference sequence). CDR3 coding DNA: TGTGCCACCGGGGATTTGAGTGCCGACGAGCAGTACTTC. As protein: CATGDLSADEQYF.

V is TRBV12-2 and J is TRBJ2-7. TRBV12-2 is a pseudogene. The CDR3 runs to 13 residues. The CDR3 region has the DNA TGTGCAAGCAAGTGCTGGCTTGCCTACGAGCAGTACTTC. This sequence encodes CASKCWLAYEQYF.

The chain couples TRBV5-4 to TRBJ2-3; 8 bases map to TRBD2. The ends lost 4 bases at V and 3 bases at J; junction bases unmatched: 13. This CDR3 is 17 amino acids long. The germline gives CDR1 SGHNT, CDR2 YYREEE (reference sequence). CDR3 protein: CASSGASERELTDTQYF. The CDR3 region has the DNA TGTGCCAGCAGCGGGGCTAGTGAGCGGGAGTTAACAGATACGCAGTATTTT.

The rearrangement uses TRBV29-1 and TRBJ2-5; D not resolved. The CDR3 covers 12 residues. Germline V gives CDR1 SQVTM, CDR2 ANQGSEA. The CDR3 protein is CSTSMDQETQYF. As DNA, the CDR3 is TGCAGTACGTCGATGGATCAAGAGACCCAGTACTTC. Drawing the rest from reference TRBV29-1 and TRBJ2-5, the complete variable domain is SAVISQKPSRDICQRGTSLTIQCQVDSQVTMMFWYRQQPGQSLTLIATANQGSEATYESGFVIDKFPISRPNLTFSTLTVSNMSPEDSSIYLCSTSMDQETQYFGPGTRLLVL.

The table lists this clonotype with a few counts. This chain links TRBV28 with TRBJ2-3, with D perhaps being TRBD1 or TRBD2 (6 bases each). The CDR3 is 14 residues long. V gave up 6 bases and J gave up 2 bases, with 12 bases separating them. Per germline, CDR1 MDHEN and CDR2 SYDVKM. The CDR3 DNA is TGTGCCAGCAGGCGGAGGGGGATCACAGATACGCAGTATTTT. This codes for CASRRRGITDTQYF. Full variable domain (rest looked up from reference TRBV28 and TRBJ2-3): DVKVTQSSRYLVKRTGEKVFLECVQDMDHENMFWYRQDPGLGLRLIYFSYDVKMKEKGDIPEGYSVSREKKERFSLILESASTNQTSMYLCASRRRGITDTQYFGPGTRLTVL.

J is TRBJ2-1 and V is TRBV28, with D possibly TRBD1 on 6 matching bases. V dropped 6 bases and J dropped 2 bases, with 17 bases sitting between them. Germline V gene data show CDR1 as MDHEN and CDR2 as SYDVKM. The CDR3 runs 16 residues. The CDR3 is CASSTKPRGAYNEQFF. The CDR3 nucleotides are TGTGCCAGCAGCACCAAGCCCAGGGGCGCCTACAATGAGCAGTTCTTC.

The gene calls are TRBV27 and TRBJ2-7; no definite D call. The CDR3 covers 11 residues. Germline lookup yields CDR1 MNHEY and CDR2 SMNVEV (reference sequence). V lost 4 bases and J lost 2, with 3 bases in between. The CDR3 bases are TGTGCCAGCAGTTCCCCCTACGAGCAGTACTTC. The encoded protein is CASSSPYEQYF.

This clonotype came up a few times. The chain carries TRBV7-8 and TRBJ1-3; D is undetermined. There are 14 residues in the CDR3. V was cut by 1 base and J by 4 bases, with 8 bases left in between. Germline CDR1 SGHVS, CDR2 FQNEAQ. The CDR3 region is CASSLVNQGNTIYF. The CDR3 bases are TGTGCCAGCAGCTTAGTTAATCAAGGAAACACCATATATTTT.

V gene TRBV15 combines with J gene TRBJ2-1; TRBD2 is a possible D gene (5 bases). V was shortened by 5 bases and J by 10 bases, with 15 bases between the two germline ends. The CDR3 is made up of 13 amino acids. Looked up from germline, CDR1 is LNHNV and CDR2 is YYDKDF (reference sequence). The CDR3 spells CATSPGPGGEQFF. The CDR3 nucleotides read TGTGCCACCAGCCCCGGTCCTGGCGGGGAGCAGTTCTTC.